What follows describes a single T cell receptor (beta chain). Germline lookup yields CDR1 LGHNA and CDR2 YNFKEQ. The CDR3 is 19 residues long. The J segment lost 2 bases and the V segment lost 1 base, leaving 10 bases of the junction unmatched. The data belong to a study of blood T cell repertoires in COVID-19. About the research overall: The cDNA or gDNA used as material had been derived from T cells, B-cell-depleted T cells, or PBMCs.

Authors' data handling: Estimation of nucleated cell counts relied on the amplification of reference gene primers. The assay was immunoSEQ multiplex PCR, and TCRdb's table has in-frame clones only and misses some. D and trimming come from the DNA, and the V and J calls and clone size come from that table. Among about 150,000 clones, more than 65% were seen once, and the ten largest hold about 7.2%. This chain uses TRBV4-2 with TRBJ2-5; 13 nucleotides agree with TRBD2. The sequenced material came from peripheral blood. This TCR was recovered from a woman aged 50 to 60 in a cohort sampled during active or convalescent COVID-19. In DNA, the CDR3 is TGTGCCAGCAGCCAAGCCACTAGCGGGGGGGACCTACAACAAGAGACCCAGTACTTC. The encoded protein is CASSQATSGGDLQQETQYF.